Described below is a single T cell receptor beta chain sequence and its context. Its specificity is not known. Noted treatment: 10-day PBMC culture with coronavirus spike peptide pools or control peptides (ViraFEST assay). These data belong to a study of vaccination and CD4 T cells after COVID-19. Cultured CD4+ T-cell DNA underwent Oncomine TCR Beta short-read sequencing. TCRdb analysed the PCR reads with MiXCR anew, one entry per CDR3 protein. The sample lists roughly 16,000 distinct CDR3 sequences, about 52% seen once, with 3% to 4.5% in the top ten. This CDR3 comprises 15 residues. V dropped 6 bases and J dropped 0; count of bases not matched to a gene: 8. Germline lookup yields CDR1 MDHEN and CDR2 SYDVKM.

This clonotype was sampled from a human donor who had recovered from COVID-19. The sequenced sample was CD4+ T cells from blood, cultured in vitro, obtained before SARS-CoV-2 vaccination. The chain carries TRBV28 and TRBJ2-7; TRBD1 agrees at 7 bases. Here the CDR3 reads CASRTPGTVSYEQYF. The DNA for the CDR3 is TGTGCCAGCAGAACACCCGGGACAGTCTCCTACGAGCAGTACTTC. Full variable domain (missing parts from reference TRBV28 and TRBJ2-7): DVKVTQSSRYLVKRTGEKVFLECVQDMDHENMFWYRQDPGLGLRLIYFSYDVKMKEKGDIPEGYSVSREKKERFSLILESASTNQTSMYLCASRTPGTVSYEQYFGPGTRLTVT.